This T cell receptor beta chain was captured in a study of neurological immune-mediated disorders (dated by TCRdb to the late 2010s). A note on the overall study: Peripheral blood TCR-beta repertoires from HTLV-I-associated myelopathy (HAM/TSP) patients, multiple sclerosis patients and healthy controls were compared by UMI-based sequencing. Alongside PBMC samples, the set of approximately 100 TCR-beta libraries contained longitudinal samples, technical triplicates, and paired CD4+ and CD8+ T-cell subsets that had been sorted. Of the 60 to 70 subjects in the cohort, around 15 were HAM/TSP patients, around 34 were multiple sclerosis patients, and about 20 were healthy controls. Each longitudinal HAM/TSP and healthy donor was sampled at 3 time-points spaced at about 3-45 month intervals. On the study overall, not on this receptor specifically: No identical CDR3 amino acid sequences were shared among expanded clones across subjects, suggesting private TCR-beta repertoires in all groups. The highest TCR clonal expansion was observed in HAM/TSP patients, whereas the lowest was observed in MS patients, even when compared with healthy controls.

cDNA was synthesized by template-switch 5'RACE using a primer with a 10-nucleotide random unique molecular identifier that tagged each TCR transcript. Each sequencing run produced over 170 million TCR-beta sequences covering 15-18 subjects. The RNeasy kit was used for extraction of total RNA. Using the KAPA Real-time Library Amplification kit, TCR-beta VDJ regions were amplified with primers for the TCR constant region and the 5'RACE anchor. Sample indexes and Illumina adaptors were added in a first PCR, and a second PCR then increased library yield. After Ampure bead purification, the TCR product of roughly 650 bp was size-selected on a 2% E-gel SizeSelection system. Library quality was checked on a Bioanalyzer, concentration was measured with Qubit, and libraries were quantified with the Kapa Library Quantification kit before pooling. Paired-end 2 x 150 bp sequencing of the libraries was performed on an Illumina HiSeq 2500. To increase sequence diversity, about 24-32% phiX was spiked into each library pool. On the study's bioinformatics: Quality-filtered reads were processed with the UMI-based MiGEC pipeline, which removed over 85% of raw TCR sequences during error correction. VDJ genes were aligned to IMGT germline references, and each clonotype was defined by a unique CDR3 amino acid sequence together with V-J genes. Clonal expansion, Shannon diversity and CDR3 relatedness (CalcPairwiseDistances, ClusterSamples) were evaluated with VDJtools, and phylogenetic trees were built with CLCbio workbench. A clone was classed as expanded if it had 8 or more unique UMIs, a cutoff based on coefficient-of-variation modelling across technical triplicates. TCRdb passed the public sequencing reads through fastp at Q25 and MiXCR, retaining productive beta sequences. Rows with a matching CDR3 protein are joined into one entry that keeps the most common DNA and genes. For this entry, the V and J calls and clone size follow TCRdb and not the study's own pipeline. For this sample there are approximately 45,000 distinct CDR3 sequences; approximately 13% appear just once. The ten largest account for 9.5% to 12% of the sample.

The junction shows trimming of 1 base on V and 6 bases on J, plus 16 bases between the germline ends. The CDR3 goes from the cysteine to the phenylalanine over 16 residues. Left in the record is the CDR3 DNA by itself, 48 bases read in frame from the first base. For CDR1 and CDR2, the germline V gene lists SGHVS and FQNEAQ. The label giving this sample's time point can be read as: longitudinal time-point 3. Healthy controls were blood bank volunteers in Maryland, USA. For the unsorted PBMC libraries, 2 million PBMCs were stored in RNAlater at -80 degrees C until RNA extraction and were used to generate the libraries. Peripheral blood underwent Ficoll-Hypaque density gradient centrifugation to isolate PBMCs, which were then cryopreserved in liquid nitrogen. This clonotype appeared a few times. Its antigen target is currently unknown. Per-nucleotide qualities are absent, and no much larger clonotype sits a single base away.

This TCR was recovered from a man in his thirties or forties in good health. The chain was built from TRBV7-8 and TRBJ2-1; no D segment can be confidently identified. Sequencing input: PBMCs. The nucleotide sequence reads as follows: TGTGCCAGCAGCTTAGTGACGTCCACCTTACTCAATGAGCAGTTCTTC. The translation is CASSLVTSTLLNEQFF.